The text below deals with one T cell receptor beta chain. What it recognizes is unknown. The junction departs from germline at one end; a sequencing error may be responsible. TCRdb's table, derived via immunoSEQ multiplex PCR, lists solely in-frame clones and lacks some. The table has approximately 83,000 clones, approximately 91% seen once. This sample was taken from a study of T cells in localized non-small cell lung cancer. Points from the study as a whole: Those with higher blood T cell density had longer overall survival. Among the tissues sampled, uninvolved adjacent lung had the highest T cell clonality, above tumor.

CDR1 MNHEY and CDR2 SVGAGI come from the germline V gene. The CDR3 has 15 residues. The source was PBMCs, collected before any cancer treatment. The receptor was isolated from a woman aged 40 to 75 with stage II squamous cell lung carcinoma. J is TRBJ1-3 and V is TRBV6-5; TRBD1 matches 10 bases. CDR3 nucleotides: TGTGCCAGCAGACCGGGGACAGGGGCTGGAAACACCGTATATTTT. Its translation: CASRPGTGAGNTVYF.